Listed below are T cell receptor beta chains from one sample, sequenced in a study of blood T cell repertoires in COVID-19. The table came from immunoSEQ multiplex PCR; TCRdb's copy has only in-frame clones and leaves some out. Of around 140,000 clones in the sample, 88% are singletons; the top ten hold 2.5%. Specimen: peripheral blood. These receptors were collected from a human donor with COVID-19, enrolled during active disease. The donor label of this sample is uncertain. The CDR3 runs from the conserved cysteine through the conserved F or W. D genes are given only for firm matches. Expanded clones get a size class; other rows say once, few or many, or leave the size out.

d_gene	v_gene	abundance	j_gene	CDR3aa	CDR3nt
.	TRBV7-2	.	TRBJ2-3	CASSLRGQGDTQYF	TGTGCCAGCAGCTTGCGGGGGCAAGGAGATACGCAGTATTTT
TRBD1	TRBV27	.	TRBJ1-2	CASSSTGWGYTF	TGTGCCAGCAGTTCGACAGGGTGGGGCTACACCTTC
TRBD1	TRBV6-5	few	TRBJ2-2	CASSFLQGANTGELFF	TGTGCCAGCAGTTTCCTCCAGGGGGCGAACACCGGGGAGCTGTTTTTT
.	TRBV5-1	.	TRBJ1-6	CASSRDYNSPLHF	TGCGCCAGCAGCCGCGACTATAATTCACCCCTCCACTTT
.	TRBV7-3	.	TRBJ1-1	CASSPQGGQNTEAFF	TGTGCCAGCAGCCCACAAGGGGGACAGAACACTGAAGCTTTCTTT
TRBD1	TRBV5-5	.	TRBJ2-1	CASSNLRDSSYNEQFF	TGTGCCAGCAGTAATCTCCGGGACAGCTCCTACAATGAGCAGTTCTTC
.	TRBV6-5	.	TRBJ2-1	CASSYSRVYNEQFF	TGTGCCAGCAGTTACTCGCGCGTCTACAATGAGCAGTTCTTC
.	TRBV30	.	TRBJ1-6	CAWRQGKDSPLHF	TGTGCCTGGAGACAGGGAAAGGATTCACCCCTCCACTTT
.	TRBV19	.	TRBJ1-5	CASSGSSRGNQPQHF	TGTGCCAGTAGTGGCTCGAGCCGGGGCAATCAGCCCCAGCATTTT
TRBD1	TRBV5-3	.	TRBJ2-2	CARSLGYIRGQGAGGELFF	TGTGCCAGAAGCTTGGGTTACATTCGGGGACAGGGGGCCGGCGGGGAGCTGTTTTTT
TRBD2	TRBV6-1	.	TRBJ2-2	CASSEAGGGDTGELFF	TGTGCCAGCAGTGAAGCTGGCGGGGGGGACACCGGGGAGCTGTTTTTT
TRBD1	TRBV5-6	.	TRBJ2-7	CARTLNRDSEYEQYF	TGTGCCAGAACCTTAAATAGGGACAGCGAGTACGAGCAGTACTTC
.	TRBV5-5	.	TRBJ2-7	CASSPREQYF	TGTGCCAGCAGCCCCCGCGAGCAGTACTTC
TRBD1	TRBV3-1/TRBV3-2	.	TRBJ1-1	CASSTNRGYTEAFF	TGTGCCAGCAGCACGAACAGGGGGTACACTGAAGCTTTCTTT
TRBD2	TRBV5-5	.	TRBJ2-3	CASSLGSGVSADTQYF	TGTGCCAGCAGCTTGGGTAGCGGGGTCTCCGCAGATACGCAGTATTTT
TRBD1	TRBV5-1	.	TRBJ2-5	CASSLATDRAGETQYF	TGCGCCAGCAGCTTGGCAACGGACAGGGCGGGAGAGACCCAGTACTTC
.	TRBV4-1	.	TRBJ1-2	CASSQLERYGYTF	TGCGCCAGCAGCCAACTCGAGAGGTATGGCTACACCTTC
TRBD2	TRBV19	.	TRBJ2-3	CASSTGGLGTDTQYF	TGTGCCAGTAGCACGGGGGGGTTGGGCACAGATACGCAGTATTTT
.	TRBV19	.	TRBJ1-2	CASSDDGERGGYTF	TGTGCCAGTAGTGATGACGGGGAACGTGGGGGCTACACCTTC
TRBD2	TRBV5-1	.	TRBJ2-7	CASRVGTSGSGEQYF	TGCGCCAGCAGGGTTGGGACTAGCGGGAGCGGCGAGCAGTACTTC
.	TRBV6-5	.	TRBJ1-1	CASSHKDTEAFF	TGTGCCAGCAGTCACAAAGACACTGAAGCTTTCTTT
.	TRBV6-5	.	TRBJ1-6	CASSYSRRQGNSPLHF	TGTGCCAGCAGTTACTCCCGGAGGCAGGGGAATTCACCCCTCCACTTT
TRBD2	TRBV18	.	TRBJ2-3	CASSPKALAGADTQYF	TGTGCCAGCTCACCAAAGGCCCTAGCGGGGGCAGATACGCAGTATTTT
TRBD1	TRBV9	.	TRBJ1-1	CASSAGQGGSAWAEAFF	TGTGCCAGCAGCGCCGGACAGGGAGGCTCTGCCTGGGCTGAAGCTTTCTTT
.	TRBV2	.	TRBJ2-2	CASSDRVYTGELFF	TGTGCCAGCAGTGATCGGGTTTACACCGGGGAGCTGTTTTTT
.	TRBV7-9	.	TRBJ1-1	CAAGVMNTEAFF	TGTGCCGCAGGGGTTATGAACACTGAAGCTTTCTTT
.	TRBV3-1/TRBV3-2	.	TRBJ1-1	CASSPTEQNTEAFF	TGTGCCAGCAGCCCGACAGAACAGAACACTGAAGCTTTCTTT
TRBD2	TRBV6-5	.	TRBJ2-2	CASSRLAVNTGELFF	TGTGCCAGCAGCAGACTAGCGGTGAACACCGGGGAGCTGTTTTTT
TRBD1	TRBV20-1	.	TRBJ1-6	CSASATGGRGSPLHF	TGCAGTGCTAGTGCTACAGGGGGCAGAGGTTCACCCCTCCACTTT
.	TRBV7-9	once	TRBJ1-1	CASSLGGRGTEAFF	TGTGCCAGCAGCTTAGGTGGTCGGGGAACTGAAGCTTTCTTT
.	TRBV5-1	.	TRBJ1-1	CASSLVTGVDNEAFF	TGCGCCAGCAGCTTGGTGACGGGGGTGGACAATGAAGCTTTCTTT
.	TRBV12-5	.	TRBJ1-2	CASGLVREQVYGYTF	TGTGCTAGTGGTTTGGTACGTGAACAGGTCTATGGCTACACCTTC
.	TRBV2	.	TRBJ2-7	CAISNDSYEQYF	TGTGCCATCAGTAACGACAGCTACGAGCAGTACTTC
.	TRBV5-4	.	TRBJ1-4	CASSPDSINEKLFF	TGTGCCAGCAGTCCGGACAGTATTAATGAAAAACTGTTTTTT
.	TRBV7-3	.	TRBJ1-1	CASSSQTGDTEAFF	TGTGCCAGCAGCTCTCAAACAGGCGACACTGAAGCTTTCTTT
.	TRBV6-5	.	TRBJ1-2	CASSYLGRRGYGYTF	TGTGCCAGCAGTTACTTGGGCAGGAGGGGATATGGCTACACCTTC
.	TRBV5-4	.	TRBJ1-2	CASSLGRARGPSYGYTF	TGTGCCAGCAGCTTGGGACGGGCCCGAGGGCCGTCCTATGGCTACACCTTC
TRBD1	TRBV7-2	.	TRBJ1-6	CASSYRDRTTSPLHF	TGTGCCAGCAGTTACCGGGACAGGACGACCTCACCCCTCCACTTT
TRBD1	TRBV2	.	TRBJ1-2	CASGPTGLIYGYTF	TGTGCCAGCGGCCCGACAGGGTTAATCTATGGCTACACCTTC
.	TRBV21-1	.	TRBJ2-3	CASSKDGQRKHF	TGTGCCAGCAGCAAAGACGGCCAGCGCAAGCATTTT
.	TRBV19	.	TRBJ2-3	CASSITLEDYTQYF	TGTGCCAGTAGTATAACCCTGGAAGACTATACGCAGTATTTT
.	TRBV7-9	.	TRBJ2-1	CASSQGGGDEQFF	TGTGCCAGCAGCCAGGGTGGAGGGGACGAGCAGTTCTTC
TRBD1	TRBV6-5	.	TRBJ1-2	CASRPSGTAYGYTF	TGTGCCAGCAGGCCTTCCGGGACAGCTTATGGCTACACCTTC
TRBD1	TRBV4-1	.	TRBJ1-5	CASSRAGTGVGYSNQPQHF	TGCGCCAGCAGCCGAGCCGGGACAGGGGTAGGGTATAGCAATCAGCCCCAGCATTTT
.	TRBV5-1	.	TRBJ2-7	CASSSSSYEQYF	TGCGCCAGCAGTTCCAGCTCCTACGAGCAGTACTTC
.	TRBV18	.	TRBJ1-2	CASSPSTGYYGYTF	TGTGCCAGCTCACCGTCCACAGGGTACTATGGCTACACCTTC